The following is a T cell receptor (beta chain) sequence with its context. Its antigen is unknown. The source material, RNA transcripts, was used to amplify TCR beta CDR3 regions. TCR CDR3 regions were first amplified by RT-PCR with HTBI primers. TCRdb passed the multiplex PCR reads through MiXCR, listing each CDR3 protein once. This repertoire shows around 600,000 distinct CDR3 sequences, roughly 15% found once; its top ten account for 3% to 4%. Germline V gene sequence: CDR1 SGHVS, CDR2 FQNEAQ. This CDR3 region has 15 residues. Germline trimming cut 0 bases from V and 7 bases from J; bases unmatched to any gene: 5. These data originate in a study of T cells in Graves' hyperthyroidism and ophthalmopathy. Study findings and constraints: The model made its ophthalmopathy prediction, and onset followed a median around 6.5 months later. Most clonotypes expanded in the thyroid (above 0.001) were also present in blood.

This clonotype was obtained from a woman between 35 and 50 years old with Graves' ophthalmopathy. Input material: blood. This chain joins TRBV7-8 and TRBJ1-5; 8 nucleotides align to TRBD1. CDR3 bases: TGTGCCAGCAGCTTAGCCGGACAGGGCGGACAGCCCCAGCATTTT. Its translation: CASSLAGQGGQPQHF.